The clone carrying this T cell receptor beta chain was counted between two and nine times. The sample comes from a study of blood T cell repertoires in COVID-19. Study as a whole: Whether acute or convalescent, the COVID-19 samples came from the United States, Italy and Spain. In each case, the material was cDNA or gDNA derived from T cells, B-cell-depleted T cells, or PBMCs.

CDR3 length: 15 amino acids. The germline V gene has CDR1 GTSNPN and CDR2 SVGIG (reference sequence). Trimming shortened V by 1 base and J by 7 bases, and 20 bases separated the two germline ends. Per the authors' pipeline: Reference gene primers were amplified, and this amplification served to estimate nucleated cell counts. TCRdb keeps only in-frame clones here, not all; method: immunoSEQ multiplex PCR. Clone size and V and J calls were adopted from that table, with D and trimming inferred from the DNA. The sample yields tens of thousands of clones, roughly 84% seen once. This sequence originates from a man aged 45 to 65 with active COVID-19. The genes are TRBV30 and TRBJ2-7; D is possibly TRBD2 (6 bases). Source material: peripheral blood. CDR3 DNA: TGTGCCTGGAGTGCCTTTTCCGGGAGCCTCCGGGAGCAGTACTTC. Protein product: CAWSAFSGSLREQYF.